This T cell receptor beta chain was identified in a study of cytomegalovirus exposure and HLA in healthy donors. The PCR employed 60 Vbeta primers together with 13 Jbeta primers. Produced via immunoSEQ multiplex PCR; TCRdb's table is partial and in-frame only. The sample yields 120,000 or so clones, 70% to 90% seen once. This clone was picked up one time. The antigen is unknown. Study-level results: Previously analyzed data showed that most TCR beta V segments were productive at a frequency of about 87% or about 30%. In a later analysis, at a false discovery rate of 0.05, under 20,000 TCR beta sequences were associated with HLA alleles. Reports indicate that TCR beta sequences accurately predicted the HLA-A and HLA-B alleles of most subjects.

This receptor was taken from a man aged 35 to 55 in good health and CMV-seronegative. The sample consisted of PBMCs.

The CDR3 protein is CACLTGTGKSEAAFF. For the CDR3, the DNA is TGTGCCTGCCTTACCGGGACAGGGAAATCGGAGGCAGCTTTCTTT. The chain employs TRBV28 and TRBJ1-1; the match to TRBD1 covers 9 bases. V was pared by 11 bases and J by 10 bases, with 20 bases of the junction left unmatched. CDR1 and CDR2 (germline): MDHEN, SYDVKM. The CDR3 length is 15 residues.